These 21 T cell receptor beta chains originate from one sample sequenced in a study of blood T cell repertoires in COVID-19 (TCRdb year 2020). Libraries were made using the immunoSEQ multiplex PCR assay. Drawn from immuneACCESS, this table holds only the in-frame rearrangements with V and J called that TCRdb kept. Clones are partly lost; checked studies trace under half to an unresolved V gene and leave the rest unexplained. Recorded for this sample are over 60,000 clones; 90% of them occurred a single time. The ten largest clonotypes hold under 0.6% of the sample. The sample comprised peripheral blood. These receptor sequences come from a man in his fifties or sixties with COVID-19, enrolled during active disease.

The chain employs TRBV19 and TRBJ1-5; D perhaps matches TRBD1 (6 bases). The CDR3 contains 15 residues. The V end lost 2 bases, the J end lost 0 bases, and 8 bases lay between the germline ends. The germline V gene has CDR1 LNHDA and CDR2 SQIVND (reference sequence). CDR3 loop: CASSITGYSNQPQHF. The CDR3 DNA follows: TGTGCCAGTAGTATAACAGGGTATAGCAATCAGCCCCAGCATTTT.

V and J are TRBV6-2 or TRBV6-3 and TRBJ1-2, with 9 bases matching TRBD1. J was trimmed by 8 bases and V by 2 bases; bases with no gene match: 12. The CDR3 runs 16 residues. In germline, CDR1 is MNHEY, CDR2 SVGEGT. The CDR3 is CASSYPPTGGKGGYTF. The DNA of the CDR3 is TGTGCCAGCAGTTACCCCCCGACAGGGGGTAAGGGAGGCTACACCTTC.

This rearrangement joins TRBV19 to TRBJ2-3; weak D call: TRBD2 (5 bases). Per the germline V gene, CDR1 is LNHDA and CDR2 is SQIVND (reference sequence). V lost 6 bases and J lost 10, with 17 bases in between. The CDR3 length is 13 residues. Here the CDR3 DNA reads TGTGCCAGTAGACTCGGACTGACCGGCCCGCAGTATTTT. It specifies CASRLGLTGPQYF.

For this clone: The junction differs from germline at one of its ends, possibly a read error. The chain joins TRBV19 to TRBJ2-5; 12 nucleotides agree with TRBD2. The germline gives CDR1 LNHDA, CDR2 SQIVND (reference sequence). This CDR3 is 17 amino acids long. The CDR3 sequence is CASRASGRAGVKETQYF. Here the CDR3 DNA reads TGTGCTAGTAGGGCTAGCGGGAGGGCCGGAGTTAAAGAGACCCAGTACTTC.

The CDR3 here is CSAGRGYTF. DNA of the CDR3: TGCAGTGCGGGCCGTGGCTACACCTTC. This chain uses TRBV20-1 with TRBJ1-2, with D uncertain. Germline V CDR1 and CDR2: DFQATT, SNEGSKA (reference sequence). Trimming pared 6 bases from V and 7 bases from J, leaving 6 bases between. The CDR3 has 9 residues.

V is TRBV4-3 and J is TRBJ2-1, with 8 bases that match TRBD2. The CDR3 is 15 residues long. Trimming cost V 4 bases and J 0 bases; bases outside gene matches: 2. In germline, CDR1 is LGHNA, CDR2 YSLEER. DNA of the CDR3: TGCGCCAGCAGCCCAAGCGGGAGCTCCTACAATGAGCAGTTCTTC. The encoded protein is CASSPSGSSYNEQFF.

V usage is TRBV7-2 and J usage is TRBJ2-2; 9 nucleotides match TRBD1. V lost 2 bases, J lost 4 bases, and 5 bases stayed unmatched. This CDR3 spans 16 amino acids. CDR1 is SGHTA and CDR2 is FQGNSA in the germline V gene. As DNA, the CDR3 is TGTGCCAGCAGCTTATGGGGACAGGGAGCCACCGGGGAGCTGTTTTTT. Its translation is CASSLWGQGATGELFF.

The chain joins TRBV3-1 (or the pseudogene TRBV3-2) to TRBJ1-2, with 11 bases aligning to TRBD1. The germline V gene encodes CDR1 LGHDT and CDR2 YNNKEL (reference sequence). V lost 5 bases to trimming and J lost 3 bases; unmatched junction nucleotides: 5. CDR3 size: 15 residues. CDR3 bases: TGTGCCAGCAGCTACGGGACAGGGGGAGACTATGGCTACACCTTC. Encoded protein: CASSYGTGGDYGYTF.

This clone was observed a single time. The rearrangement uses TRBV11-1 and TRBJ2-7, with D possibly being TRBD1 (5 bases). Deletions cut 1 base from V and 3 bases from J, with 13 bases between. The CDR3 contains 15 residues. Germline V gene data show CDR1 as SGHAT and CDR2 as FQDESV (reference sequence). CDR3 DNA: TGTGCCAGCAGCTTAGGGCAGGGAAGATTCTACGAGCAGTACTTC. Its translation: CASSLGQGRFYEQYF. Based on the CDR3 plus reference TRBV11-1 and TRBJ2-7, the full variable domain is EAEVAQSPRYKITEKSQAVAFWCDPISGHATLYWYRQILGQGPELLVQFQDESVVDDSQLPKDRFSAERLKGVDSTLKIQPAELGDSAMYLCASSLGQGRFYEQYFGPGTRLTVT.

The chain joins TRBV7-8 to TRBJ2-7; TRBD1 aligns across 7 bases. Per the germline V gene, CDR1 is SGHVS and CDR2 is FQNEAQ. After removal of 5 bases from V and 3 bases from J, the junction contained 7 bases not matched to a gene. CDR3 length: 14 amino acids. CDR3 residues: CASSLPGQNYEQYF. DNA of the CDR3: TGTGCCAGCAGCCTCCCGGGACAGAACTACGAGCAGTACTTC.

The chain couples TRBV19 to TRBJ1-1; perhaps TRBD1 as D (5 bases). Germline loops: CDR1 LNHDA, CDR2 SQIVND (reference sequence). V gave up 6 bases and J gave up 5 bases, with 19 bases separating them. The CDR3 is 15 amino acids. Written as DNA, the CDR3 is TGTGCCAGTAGCCCCTATGGGGGGAAGAGGACTGAAGCTTTCTTT. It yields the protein CASSPYGGKRTEAFF.

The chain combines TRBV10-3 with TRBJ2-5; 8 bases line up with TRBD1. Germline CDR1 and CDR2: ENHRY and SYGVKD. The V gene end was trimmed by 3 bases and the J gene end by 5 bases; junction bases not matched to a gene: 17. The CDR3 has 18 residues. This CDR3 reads CAISDRVRTGTISETQYF. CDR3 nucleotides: TGTGCCATCAGTGATCGGGTGAGGACAGGGACAATTAGTGAGACCCAGTACTTC.

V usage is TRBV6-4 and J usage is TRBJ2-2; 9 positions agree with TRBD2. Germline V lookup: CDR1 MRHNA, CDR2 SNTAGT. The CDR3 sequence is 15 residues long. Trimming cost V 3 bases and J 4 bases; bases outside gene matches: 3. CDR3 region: CASSENSGSTGELFF. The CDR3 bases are TGTGCCAGCAGTGAAAATAGCGGGAGCACCGGGGAGCTGTTTTTT.

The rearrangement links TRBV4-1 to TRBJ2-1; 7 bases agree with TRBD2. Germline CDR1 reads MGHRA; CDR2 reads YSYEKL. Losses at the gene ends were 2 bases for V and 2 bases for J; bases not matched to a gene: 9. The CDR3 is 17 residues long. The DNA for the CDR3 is TGCGCCAGCAGCCAACAGCCGGGACTATCTACCTACAATGAGCAGTTCTTC. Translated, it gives CASSQQPGLSTYNEQFF.

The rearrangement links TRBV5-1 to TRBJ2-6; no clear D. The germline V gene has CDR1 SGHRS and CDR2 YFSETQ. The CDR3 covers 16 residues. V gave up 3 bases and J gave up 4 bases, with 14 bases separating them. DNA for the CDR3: TGCGCCAGCAGCTATAACACTAATGGGGGGGCCAACGTCCTGACTTTC. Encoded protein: CASSYNTNGGANVLTF.

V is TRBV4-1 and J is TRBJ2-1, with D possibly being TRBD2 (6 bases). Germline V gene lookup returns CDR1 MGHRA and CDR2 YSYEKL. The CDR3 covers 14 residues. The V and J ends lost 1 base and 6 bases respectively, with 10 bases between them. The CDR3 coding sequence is TGCGCCAGCAGCCAAGGACTAGGGGCCAATGAGCAGTTCTTC. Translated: CASSQGLGANEQFF.

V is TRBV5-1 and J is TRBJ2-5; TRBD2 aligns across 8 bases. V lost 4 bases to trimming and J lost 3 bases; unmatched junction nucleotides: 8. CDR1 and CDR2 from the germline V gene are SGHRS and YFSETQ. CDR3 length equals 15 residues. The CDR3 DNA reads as TGCGCCAGCAGCCCCGGAGGGACTAGAGAAGAGACCCAGTACTTC. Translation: CASSPGGTREETQYF.

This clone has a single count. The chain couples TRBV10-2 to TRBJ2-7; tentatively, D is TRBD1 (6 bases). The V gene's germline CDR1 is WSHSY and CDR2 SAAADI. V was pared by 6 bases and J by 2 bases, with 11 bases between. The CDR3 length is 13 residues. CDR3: CASRSGVTYEQYF. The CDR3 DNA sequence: TGCGCCAGCAGGTCAGGGGTAACCTACGAGCAGTACTTC.

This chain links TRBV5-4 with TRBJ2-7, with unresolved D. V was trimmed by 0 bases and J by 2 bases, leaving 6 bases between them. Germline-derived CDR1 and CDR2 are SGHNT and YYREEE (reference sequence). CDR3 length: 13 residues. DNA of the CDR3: TGTGCCAGCAGCTTGGGGTCTACCTACGAGCAGTACTTC. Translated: CASSLGSTYEQYF.

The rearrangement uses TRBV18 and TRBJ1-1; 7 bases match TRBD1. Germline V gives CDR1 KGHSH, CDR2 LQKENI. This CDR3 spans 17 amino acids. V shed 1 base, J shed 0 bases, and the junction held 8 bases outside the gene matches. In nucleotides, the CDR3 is TGTGCCAGCTCACCACTCATGATTACAGGGGTGAACACTGAAGCTTTCTTT. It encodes CASSPLMITGVNTEAFF. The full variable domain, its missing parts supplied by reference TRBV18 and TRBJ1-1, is NAGVMQNPRHLVRRRGQEARLRCSPMKGHSHVYWYRQLPEEGLKFMVYLQKENIIDESGMPKERFSAEFPKEGPSILRIQQVVRGDSAAYFCASSPLMITGVNTEAFFGQGTRLTVV.

CDR3 residues: CASSGGQGRVVNGELFF. In nucleotides, the CDR3 is TGTGCCAGCAGCGGAGGACAGGGGCGAGTTGTGAACGGGGAGCTGTTTTTT. The genes are TRBV5-6 and TRBJ2-2; TRBD1 agrees at 9 bases. Germline V gene data show CDR1 as SGHDT and CDR2 as YYEEEE. CDR3 length: 17 residues. The junction had 14 bases not matched to a gene; V was cut back by 4 bases and J by 7 bases.